This T cell receptor (beta chain) is drawn from a study of blood T cells in healthy people across ages. This CDR3 region has 13 residues. V was trimmed by 3 bases and J by 2 bases, leaving 8 bases between them. CDR1 is DFQATT and CDR2 is SNEGSKA in the germline V gene (reference sequence). The second PCR ran about 6 to 12 cycles with a sample-barcoded 5' primer and J-beta primers. Tagging of each cDNA molecule was performed by a template-switch adaptor with 12 random nucleotides. A single record per CDR3 protein comes from TCRdb applying MiXCR to the 5' RACE reads. This sample has 1.4 million or so distinct CDR3 sequences, with about 45% found just once. The table lists this clonotype with many counts. Antigen: not known. The total RNA that was extracted per sample amounted to at least 5.5 micrograms. Findings and caveats of the study: No one knew whether donors had CMV, which possibly confounded expanded clonotype changes. Age brought a roughly linear fall in TCR beta diversity measured per million T cells.

The receptor's source is a woman aged 18-29 years in good health. Sequencing was done on a sample of blood. V is TRBV20-1 and J is TRBJ2-1; possibly TRBD1 or TRBD2 for D (5 bases each). CDR3 sequence (DNA): TGCAGTGCTAGGAGGGACCCCTACAATGAGCAGTTCTTC. Its protein is CSARRDPYNEQFF.